This paragraph reports one TCR beta chain. Its antigen is as yet unknown. The second PCR ran roughly 7 to 11 cycles with a sample-barcoded 5' primer and J-beta primers. In TCRdb, the 5' RACE reads were re-called with MiXCR into one record per CDR3 protein. The table records 950,000 to 1,200,000 distinct CDR3 sequences, approximately 38% of them present only once. The sample comes from a study of blood T cells in healthy people across ages. Study observations and caveats: Calculation of diversity from one million T cells yielded estimates considered to be underestimates. With age, beta diversity per million T cells declined roughly linearly, significantly by 40.

The sample consisted of blood. The origin of this receptor is a man in his late teens or twenties in good health.

CDR3 region: CASSRNAGRTDTQYF. The CDR3 DNA reads TGTGCCAGCAGCCGAAACGCGGGCCGCACAGATACGCAGTATTTT. The chain couples TRBV7-2 to TRBJ2-3, with a possible D match to TRBD2 (5 bases). The V end lost 5 bases, the J end lost 1 base, and 13 bases lay between the germline ends. This CDR3 region has 15 residues. Germline loops: CDR1 SGHTA, CDR2 FQGNSA.